These T cell receptor beta chains were read from a single sample in a study of blood T cell repertoires in COVID-19. TCRdb's table, derived via immunoSEQ multiplex PCR, lists solely in-frame clones and lacks some. This sample has roughly 500,000 clones, with more than 75% found just once. The source material was PBMCs or T cells enriched from blood (not recorded which). The receptors were sampled from a woman between 35 and 50 years old who had recovered from COVID-19. CDR3s include the opening cysteine and the closing phenylalanine or tryptophan. Fields, in order: J gene, D gene, clone size, V gene, CDR3 length, CDR3 DNA, CDR3 protein. The D gene is left open where the match is weak. Clone size is stated in some rows and not others, as once, few, many or a class when expanded.

j_call: TRBJ2-7
d_call: TRBD1
clone_size: .
v_call: TRBV6-5
cdr3_length: 16
cdr3_nt: TGTGCCAGCAGTTACAGCCCCGGGACAGCTTCCTACGAGCAGTACTTC
cdr3_aa: CASSYSPGTASYEQYF

j_call: TRBJ1-4
d_call: .
clone_size: .
v_call: TRBV2
cdr3_length: 15
cdr3_nt: TGTGCCAGCGTCAGGAGAACAGGAACTAATGAAAAACTGTTTTTT
cdr3_aa: CASVRRTGTNEKLFF

j_call: TRBJ1-1
d_call: .
clone_size: once
v_call: TRBV10-1
cdr3_length: 13
cdr3_nt: TGCGCCAGCAGTGACGTAGGAGCCACTGAAGCTTTCTTT
cdr3_aa: CASSDVGATEAFF

j_call: TRBJ2-1
d_call: .
clone_size: .
v_call: TRBV18
cdr3_length: 19
cdr3_nt: TGTGCCAGCTCACCCGACAGCCGCCTCTACTCCAACTCCTACAATGAGCAGTTCTTC
cdr3_aa: CASSPDSRLYSNSYNEQFF

j_call: TRBJ2-1
d_call: TRBD2
clone_size: many
v_call: TRBV27
cdr3_length: 16
cdr3_nt: TGTGCCAGCAGTTCTAACCTAGCGGCCTTAGGTGGTGAGCAGTTCTTC
cdr3_aa: CASSSNLAALGGEQFF

j_call: TRBJ2-3
d_call: TRBD1
clone_size: once
v_call: TRBV2
cdr3_length: 13
cdr3_nt: TGTGCCAGCTTGACAGGGTATACAGATACGCAGTATTTT
cdr3_aa: CASLTGYTDTQYF

j_call: TRBJ1-5
d_call: TRBD1
clone_size: .
v_call: TRBV27
cdr3_length: 14
cdr3_nt: TGTGCCACCAAAGGACAGGGGCTTGTTCAGCCCCAGCATTTT
cdr3_aa: CATKGQGLVQPQHF

j_call: TRBJ1-4
d_call: .
clone_size: .
v_call: TRBV5-1
cdr3_length: 13
cdr3_nt: TGCGCCAGCAGCCCCGGGGGGAACGAAAAACTGTTTTTT
cdr3_aa: CASSPGGNEKLFF

j_call: TRBJ1-1
d_call: TRBD1
clone_size: .
v_call: TRBV29-1
cdr3_length: 13
cdr3_nt: TGCAGCGTCACGACAGGGGGCGGAACTGAAGCTTTCTTT
cdr3_aa: CSVTTGGGTEAFF

j_call: TRBJ1-5
d_call: .
clone_size: once
v_call: TRBV18
cdr3_length: 18
cdr3_nt: TGTGCCAGCTCACCCCGGGAAACGCTATATACTAGCAATCAGCCCCAGCATTTT
cdr3_aa: CASSPRETLYTSNQPQHF

j_call: TRBJ2-7
d_call: TRBD1
clone_size: .
v_call: TRBV5-4
cdr3_length: 16
cdr3_nt: TGTGCCAGCGCCATACTCACCGGGACAGGGTCCTACGAGCAGTACTTC
cdr3_aa: CASAILTGTGSYEQYF

j_call: TRBJ2-7
d_call: .
clone_size: .
v_call: TRBV3-1/TRBV3-2
cdr3_length: 14
cdr3_nt: TGTGCCAGCAGCCCCCGCGGATCGGCGGGGGAGCAGTACTTC
cdr3_aa: CASSPRGSAGEQYF

j_call: TRBJ2-7
d_call: .
clone_size: .
v_call: TRBV12-3/TRBV12-4
cdr3_length: 12
cdr3_nt: TGTGCCAGCAGCCACCAGGGCTACGAGCAGTACTTC
cdr3_aa: CASSHQGYEQYF

j_call: TRBJ2-2
d_call: .
clone_size: .
v_call: TRBV30
cdr3_length: 18
cdr3_nt: TGTGCCTGGAGTGTACGGGGAGGGGGGTTGCGTTCGACCGGGGAGCTGTTTTTT
cdr3_aa: CAWSVRGGGLRSTGELFF

j_call: TRBJ2-1
d_call: .
clone_size: .
v_call: TRBV6-2/TRBV6-3
cdr3_length: 13
cdr3_nt: TGTGCCAGCAGCCCTATCCCAACTCTTGAGCAGTTCTTC
cdr3_aa: CASSPIPTLEQFF

j_call: TRBJ1-2
d_call: TRBD1
clone_size: few
v_call: TRBV28
cdr3_length: 16
cdr3_nt: TGTGCCAGCAGTCCCCTGCAGGGGGCATACAAAATTGGCTACACCTTC
cdr3_aa: CASSPLQGAYKIGYTF

j_call: TRBJ1-2
d_call: .
clone_size: .
v_call: TRBV6-5
cdr3_length: 16
cdr3_nt: TGTGCCAGCAGTTACTCTCGCGGGTTCGCTAACTATGGCTACACCTTC
cdr3_aa: CASSYSRGFANYGYTF

j_call: TRBJ2-1
d_call: TRBD2
clone_size: .
v_call: TRBV3-1/TRBV3-2
cdr3_length: 13
cdr3_nt: TGTGCCAGCAGCCTCGTAGCGGGTGGTGAGCAGTTCTTC
cdr3_aa: CASSLVAGGEQFF

j_call: TRBJ1-2
d_call: TRBD1
clone_size: .
v_call: TRBV29-1
cdr3_length: 14
cdr3_nt: TGCAGCGTTCAAATGGGATCAACAGGGGATGGCTACACCTTC
cdr3_aa: CSVQMGSTGDGYTF

j_call: TRBJ1-4
d_call: TRBD1
clone_size: .
v_call: TRBV14
cdr3_length: 15
cdr3_nt: TGTGCCAGCAGCCAGATCACAGGGGGAAATGAAAAACTGTTTTTT
cdr3_aa: CASSQITGGNEKLFF

j_call: TRBJ1-3
d_call: .
clone_size: .
v_call: TRBV11-3
cdr3_length: 13
cdr3_nt: TGTGCCAGCAGCCCCGGGACAGGAAACACCATATATTTT
cdr3_aa: CASSPGTGNTIYF

j_call: TRBJ2-1
d_call: TRBD2
clone_size: .
v_call: TRBV10-3
cdr3_length: 16
cdr3_nt: TGTGCCTCTCATGGAGGGGCGGGAGGGAGAGGGAATGAGCAGTTCTTC
cdr3_aa: CASHGGAGGRGNEQFF